This passage covers 20 T cell receptor beta chains from one sample sequenced in a study of OX40 agonist ivuxolimab in advanced cancers. Produced via immunoSEQ multiplex PCR; TCRdb's table is partial and in-frame only. The sample records fewer than 95,000 clones, 92% being singletons. Sequences were derived from CD4+ or CD8+ T cells sorted from blood, sampled in a trial of the OX40 agonist ivuxolimab. All receptors come from an adult with an advanced solid tumor such as melanoma, head and neck, liver or kidney cancer.

V is TRBV19 and J is TRBJ2-2, with 9 bases aligning to TRBD2. The CDR3 is made up of 16 amino acids. Germline CDR1 reads LNHDA; CDR2 reads SQIVND (reference sequence). V dropped 5 bases and J dropped 5; count of bases not matched to a gene: 9. DNA of the CDR3: TGTGCCAGTAGTCCTTCTAGCGGGATAGGGACCGGGGAGCTGTTTTTT. It specifies CASSPSSGIGTGELFF.

V gene TRBV5-1 combines with J gene TRBJ2-5; unclear D gene. The CDR3 loop spans 16 amino acids. Germline CDR1 is SGHRS and CDR2 is YFSETQ. V lost 0 bases, J lost 2 bases, and 14 bases lay in between. The CDR3 loop is CASSLAGRVLQETQYF. CDR3 bases: TGCGCCAGCAGCTTGGCCGGACGGGTTTTACAAGAGACCCAGTACTTC.

V and J are TRBV2 and TRBJ2-5; no firm D call. Deletions cut 5 bases from V and 9 bases from J, with 10 bases between. The CDR3 is 11 residues long. Germline V CDR1 and CDR2: SNHLY, FYNNEI. CDR3 region: CASSPRESQYF. The CDR3, as DNA: TGTGCCAGCAGTCCTCGTGAGTCCCAGTACTTC.

The rearrangement uses TRBV7-3 and TRBJ2-7; 11 bases fit TRBD1. This CDR3 is built from 14 residues. V trimming: 4 bases; J trimming: 4 bases; junction bases outside the gene matches: 3. CDR1 and CDR2 (germline): SGHTA, FQGTGA. In DNA form, the CDR3 reads TGTGCCAGCAGCTGGGGGGACAGGGGGTACGAGCAGTACTTC. Its protein product is CASSWGDRGYEQYF.

The V call is TRBV6-6, the J call TRBJ1-5; D ambiguous. Germline CDR1 reads MNHNY; CDR2 reads SVGAGI (reference sequence). The CDR3 is 14 amino acids. V dropped 4 bases and J dropped 5 bases, with 12 bases sitting between them. This CDR3 is CASSLTPGDQPQHF. The CDR3 bases are TGTGCCAGCAGTTTAACTCCTGGGGATCAGCCCCAGCATTTT.

This chain connects TRBV7-9 to TRBJ2-1; D not certain. The V end lost 1 base, the J end lost 5 bases, and 3 bases lay between the germline ends. Germline assignment: CDR1 SEHNR and CDR2 FQNEAQ (reference sequence). The CDR3 sequence is 12 residues long. Here the CDR3 reads CASSLVNNEQFF. CDR3 in DNA: TGTGCCAGCAGCTTAGTCAACAATGAGCAGTTCTTC.

V is TRBV12-5 and J is TRBJ2-2; a possible D gene is TRBD2 (7 bases). Trimming took off 7 bases at V and 5 bases at J, with 17 bases between the two ends. The CDR3 contains 15 residues. Germline V gene data show CDR1 as LGHNT and CDR2 as FRNRAP. The CDR3 reads CASAWGAGETGELFF. CDR3 nucleotide sequence: TGTGCTAGTGCCTGGGGGGCGGGAGAAACCGGGGAGCTGTTTTTT. Filled out from reference TRBV12-5 and TRBJ2-2, the complete variable domain reads DARVTQTPRHKVTEMGQEVTMRCQPILGHNTVFWYRQTMMQGLELLAYFRNRAPLDDSGMPKDRFSAEMPDATLATLKIQPSEPRDSAVYFCASAWGAGETGELFFGEGSRLTVL.

J is TRBJ2-2 and V is TRBV6-1; the D gene is possibly TRBD1 (5 bases). The length of the CDR3 is 15 residues. The ends were cut back, 7 bases at V and 4 bases at J, with 16 bases in the middle. Looked up from germline, CDR1 is MNHNS and CDR2 is SASEGT. The CDR3 loop is CASTYQGHGTGELFF. CDR3 DNA: TGTGCCAGCACCTACCAGGGTCACGGCACCGGGGAGCTGTTTTTT.

The count of this clone is one. CDR3: CASSLGGAANEKLFF. The CDR3, as DNA: TGCGCCAGCAGCTTGGGAGGAGCTGCTAATGAAAAACTGTTTTTT. The rearrangement uses TRBV5-1 and TRBJ1-4, with unresolved D. Trimming removed 0 bases from V and 3 bases from J, with 9 bases in between. The germline V gene encodes CDR1 SGHRS and CDR2 YFSETQ. The CDR3 is made up of 15 amino acids.

This chain uses TRBV6-4 with TRBJ2-7; D ambiguous. Per germline, CDR1 MRHNA and CDR2 SNTAGT. Trimming removed 3 bases from V and 2 bases from J, with 14 bases in between. This CDR3 region has 15 residues. The CDR3 sequence: CASSEWGTGPYEQYF. CDR3 nucleotide sequence: TGTGCCAGCAGTGAATGGGGAACGGGCCCCTACGAGCAGTACTTC.

V is TRBV7-2 and J is TRBJ2-7; D possibly corresponds to TRBD1 (6 bases). V lost 5 bases and J lost 2, with 10 bases in between. The CDR3 has 13 amino acids. The V gene's germline CDR1 is SGHTA and CDR2 FQGNSA. CDR3 in DNA: TGTGCCAGCAGCACCTCAGGGGCCTACGAGCAGTACTTC. Translating it yields CASSTSGAYEQYF.

The chain links TRBV30 to TRBJ2-1; perhaps D is TRBD1 or TRBD2 (5 bases each). This CDR3 region has 12 residues. Trimming took off 2 bases at V and 10 bases at J, with 12 bases between the two ends. Germline-derived CDR1 and CDR2 are GTSNPN and SVGIG (reference sequence). CDR3 region: CAWSLSRGEQFF. The CDR3 DNA sequence: TGTGCCTGGAGTCTGTCGAGGGGCGAGCAGTTCTTC.

V and J are TRBV27 and TRBJ1-2; 7 bases align to TRBD1. CDR3 size: 15 residues. V dropped 2 bases and J dropped 4; count of bases not matched to a gene: 7. Germline V lookup: CDR1 MNHEY, CDR2 SMNVEV (reference sequence). The DNA for the CDR3 is TGTGCCAGCAGTTTAGCATCCGGGACAGTCTATGGCTACACCTTC. It yields the protein CASSLASGTVYGYTF.

The chain employs TRBV7-9 and TRBJ2-2; 11 bases are a match to TRBD1. The germline CDR1 and CDR2 sequences are SEHNR and FQNEAQ (reference sequence). The CDR3 spans 17 residues. The V and J ends lost 5 bases and 4 bases, in that order; junction bases with no gene match: 9. This CDR3 reads CASSPLTGTGGTGELFF. As DNA, the CDR3 is TGTGCCAGCAGCCCCCTAACCGGGACAGGGGGCACCGGGGAGCTGTTTTTT.

This chain links TRBV6-1 with TRBJ2-7, with TRBD1 identical over 9 bases. The CDR3 has 15 residues. Germline trimming cut 3 bases from V and 5 bases from J; bases unmatched to any gene: 8. Germline CDR1 and CDR2: MNHNS and SASEGT. CDR3 in DNA: TGTGCCAGCAGTGACGGACAGGGGAGGGCGGACGAGCAGTACTTC. Translating it yields CASSDGQGRADEQYF.

V and J are TRBV30 and TRBJ2-1; 7 bases agree with TRBD2. Germline V gene data show CDR1 as GTSNPN and CDR2 as SVGIG (reference sequence). V lost 0 bases and J lost 5; bases outside the gene matches: 7. The CDR3 runs 15 residues. The CDR3 loop is CAWSVRDYPHNEQFF. The CDR3 bases are TGTGCCTGGAGTGTAAGGGACTACCCTCACAATGAGCAGTTCTTC.

The rearrangement links TRBV27 to TRBJ1-1; D gene ambiguous. The CDR3 loop spans 13 amino acids. Germline V gene sequence: CDR1 MNHEY, CDR2 SMNVEV (reference sequence). Trimming cost V 3 bases and J 0 bases, with 5 bases left between them. Written as DNA, the CDR3 is TGTGCCAGCAGTTTCCAAGTGAACACTGAAGCTTTCTTT. This encodes CASSFQVNTEAFF.

This clone was detected only once. The chain joins TRBV7-8 to TRBJ2-5, with D uncertain. The CDR3 contains 13 residues. The V and J ends lost 7 bases and 2 bases respectively, with 11 bases between them. CDR1 and CDR2 from the germline V gene are SGHVS and FQNEAQ. The CDR3 DNA reads as TGTGCCAGCATCCCGGTTATTCAAGAGACCCAGTACTTC. Its protein is CASIPVIQETQYF.

This clone was recorded only once. The gene calls are TRBV27 and TRBJ2-1; unclear D gene. CDR3 length equals 11 residues. The germline V and J ends were trimmed by 7 bases and 8 bases, with 9 bases remaining between them. CDR1 is MNHEY, CDR2 SMNVEV, per germline (reference sequence). The DNA of the CDR3 is TGTGCCAGCAAGGTCTTCGATGAGCAGTTCTTC. This encodes CASKVFDEQFF.

The chain combines TRBV9 with TRBJ2-3, with TRBD2 identical over 9 bases. V lost 4 bases, J lost 4 bases, and 7 bases stayed unmatched. The germline gives CDR1 SGDLS, CDR2 YYNGEE. This CDR3 spans 15 amino acids. The CDR3 DNA follows: TGTGCCAGCAGCCTTAGCGGGAGAGGCCCAGATACGCAGTATTTT. This sequence encodes CASSLSGRGPDTQYF.